This passage covers 26 T cell receptor beta chains from one sample sequenced in a study of cytomegalovirus exposure and HLA in healthy donors (dated by TCRdb to 2017 to 2019). Libraries were made using the immunoSEQ multiplex PCR assay. For the multiplex PCR, a mixture combining 60 forward primers for TCR Vbeta segments and 13 reverse primers for TCR Jbeta segments was used. Imported from immuneACCESS, the table was reduced by TCRdb to in-frame sequences with V and J called. These copies leave out some clones; in studies compared against another copy, an unresolved V gene accounts for under half, and the cause of the remainder is not known. This sample lists some 190,000 clones; about 90% were detected once. The ten largest account for around 1% of the sample. Material: PBMCs. The receptors come from a boy younger than 10 in good health and CMV-seronegative.

Here the CDR3 DNA reads TGTGCCAGCAGTTTAGCGGGAACCTCTGGGGCCAACGTCCTGACTTTC. Residues: CASSLAGTSGANVLTF. The chain combines TRBV27 with TRBJ2-6; a weak D match, TRBD2 (6 bases). Germline V gene data show CDR1 as MNHEY and CDR2 as SMNVEV (reference sequence). V was pared by 2 bases and J by 0 bases, with 8 bases between. This CDR3 contains 16 residues. Combining the CDR3 with reference TRBV27 and TRBJ2-6 gives the whole variable domain EAQVTQNPRYLITVTGKKLTVTCSQNMNHEYMSWYRQDPGLGLRQIYYSMNVEVTDKGDVPEGYKVSRKEKRNFPLILESPSPNQTSLYFCASSLAGTSGANVLTFGAGSRLTVL.

V is TRBV27 and J is TRBJ2-7, with TRBD1 identical over 8 bases. The V and J ends lost 5 bases and 4 bases, in that order; junction bases with no gene match: 7. The CDR3 contains 14 residues. Germline V lookup: CDR1 MNHEY, CDR2 SMNVEV (reference sequence). Here the CDR3 DNA reads TGTGCCAGCAGTCTAGGGACAGGTCCTTACGAGCAGTACTTC. Translated: CASSLGTGPYEQYF.

This chain connects TRBV6-5 to TRBJ2-1; 7 bases map to TRBD2. The V gene's germline CDR1 is MNHEY and CDR2 SVGAGI. The CDR3 length is 14 residues. V trimming: 7 bases; J trimming: 5 bases; junction bases outside the gene matches: 8. Written as DNA, the CDR3 is TGTGCCAGCAACAAGCGGGGTCGAGACAATGAGCAGTTCTTC. Residues: CASNKRGRDNEQFF.

The rearrangement uses TRBV7-9 and TRBJ2-6; weak D call: TRBD1 (6 bases). The germline V gene has CDR1 SEHNR and CDR2 FQNEAQ (reference sequence). The CDR3 runs to 19 residues. The V and J ends lost 5 bases and 0 bases respectively, with 20 bases between them. The CDR3 bases are TGTGCCAGCAGCACCAGACAACAGGGATTCCTCTCTGGGGCCAACGTCCTGACTTTC. Amino acid sequence: CASSTRQQGFLSGANVLTF.

The gene calls are TRBV28 and TRBJ2-2, with TRBD1 as a possible D gene (6 bases). The V gene's germline CDR1 is MDHEN and CDR2 SYDVKM. CDR3 length: 15 residues. V was shortened by 3 bases and J by 4 bases, with 12 bases between the two germline ends. As DNA, the CDR3 is TGTGCCAGCAGTTTGAACAGGGCGGGCACCGGGGAGCTGTTTTTT. Residues: CASSLNRAGTGELFF. Based on the CDR3 plus reference TRBV28 and TRBJ2-2, the full variable domain is DVKVTQSSRYLVKRTGEKVFLECVQDMDHENMFWYRQDPGLGLRLIYFSYDVKMKEKGDIPEGYSVSREKKERFSLILESASTNQTSMYLCASSLNRAGTGELFFGEGSRLTVL.

V and J are TRBV28 and TRBJ1-5; D ambiguous. This CDR3 is 12 amino acids long. CDR1 and CDR2 (germline): MDHEN, SYDVKM. Between the trimmed V and J ends, which lost 5 bases and 4 bases, there was a span of 6 bases. As DNA, the CDR3 is TGTGCCAGCAGTGTCATTAATCAGCCCCAGCATTTT. Protein: CASSVINQPQHF. Combining the CDR3 with reference TRBV28 and TRBJ1-5 gives the whole variable domain DVKVTQSSRYLVKRTGEKVFLECVQDMDHENMFWYRQDPGLGLRLIYFSYDVKMKEKGDIPEGYSVSREKKERFSLILESASTNQTSMYLCASSVINQPQHFGDGTRLSIL.

This clone occurred once. The CDR3 here is CSVVGLLLADTQYF. The CDR3 region has the DNA TGCAGCGTTGTTGGACTACTCCTAGCAGATACGCAGTATTTT. The rearrangement uses TRBV29-1 and TRBJ2-3, with TRBD2 as a possible D gene (6 bases). V was clipped by 4 bases and J by 4 bases, with 15 bases between them. CDR3 size: 14 residues. Per germline, CDR1 SQVTM and CDR2 ANQGSEA.

The J gene is TRBJ1-2, the V gene TRBV21-1. TRBV21-1 counts as a pseudogene. This CDR3 has 16 amino acids. The CDR3 sequence: CASSPVQMEGFYGYTF. CDR3 DNA sequence: TGTGCCAGCAGCCCCGTCCAAATGGAGGGGTTCTATGGCTACACCTTC.

In this sample, this clone turned up a few times. A read error may produce the germline difference seen at one junction end. The chain combines TRBV9 with TRBJ2-5, with a tentative D call TRBD1 (6 bases). The CDR3 runs to 14 residues. Per the germline V gene, CDR1 is SGDLS and CDR2 is YYNGEE. CDR3 DNA sequence: TGTGCCAGCAACGTAGGGGCAGGGGTTGAGACCCAGTACTTC. Translated, it gives CASNVGAGVETQYF.

This sequence joins TRBV30 and TRBJ2-5, with D possibly matching TRBD1 (5 bases). CDR1 and CDR2 (germline): GTSNPN, SVGIG (reference sequence). The CDR3 has 10 residues. Trimming stripped 7 bases from V and 6 bases from J, with 9 bases between. CDR3 bases: TGTGCCTCAGGGATCCAGACCCAGTACTTC. Translation: CASGIQTQYF.

CDR3 protein: CTSSHPGTSGRANNEQFF. The CDR3 DNA follows: TGCACCAGCAGCCATCCGGGGACTAGCGGGAGGGCGAACAATGAGCAGTTCTTC. The chain uses TRBV1 and TRBJ2-1; the listed D gene, TRBD2, was not tested against the DNA. TRBV1 is a known pseudogene. The CDR3 consists of 18 residues.

The genes are TRBV29-1 and TRBJ2-2; 10 nucleotides line up with TRBD1. The CDR3 has 13 residues. Germline lookup yields CDR1 SQVTM and CDR2 ANQGSEA. The J segment lost 6 bases and the V segment lost 4 bases, leaving 2 bases of the junction unmatched. The CDR3 region has the DNA TGCAGCGTTGTGGGACAGGGGCCCGGGGAGCTGTTTTTT. This sequence encodes CSVVGQGPGELFF.

The genes are TRBV18 and TRBJ1-5, with D possibly matching TRBD1 (5 bases). The CDR3 sequence is 18 residues long. Germline V gene sequence: CDR1 KGHSH, CDR2 LQKENI. Trimming took off 2 bases at V and 0 bases at J, with 17 bases between the two ends. The CDR3 region has the DNA TGTGCCAGCTCACCAGGTGTGGGTGGAGGGACTAGCAATCAGCCCCAGCATTTT. Its translation is CASSPGVGGGTSNQPQHF. Full variable domain (remainder filled in from reference TRBV18 and TRBJ1-5): NAGVMQNPRHLVRRRGQEARLRCSPMKGHSHVYWYRQLPEEGLKFMVYLQKENIIDESGMPKERFSAEFPKEGPSILRIQQVVRGDSAAYFCASSPGVGGGTSNQPQHFGDGTRLSIL.

The rearrangement joins TRBV6-1 to TRBJ1-2, with D perhaps matching TRBD1 (6 bases). CDR1 MNHNS and CDR2 SASEGT come from the germline V gene. V shed 7 bases and J shed 8 bases, with 17 bases lying between them. The CDR3 is 13 amino acids. The CDR3 DNA reads TGTGCCAGCACCGAGACAGGTGGCGGAGGCTACACCTTC. It yields the protein CASTETGGGGYTF.

V and J are TRBV9 and TRBJ2-7; D perhaps matches TRBD1 (5 bases). The length of the CDR3 is 13 residues. Germline V gene data show CDR1 as SGDLS and CDR2 as YYNGEE. Trimming shortened V by 5 bases and J by 2 bases, and 11 bases separated the two germline ends. Here the CDR3 reads CASSFDRPYEQYF. In DNA, the CDR3 is TGTGCCAGCAGTTTCGACAGACCCTACGAGCAGTACTTC.

The rearrangement links TRBV28 to TRBJ2-2; 10 bases are shared with TRBD2. After removal of 5 bases from V and 3 bases from J, the junction contained 9 bases not matched to a gene. CDR3 length: 17 amino acids. Germline-derived CDR1 and CDR2 are MDHEN and SYDVKM. The CDR3 region has the DNA TGTGCCAGCAGTCCCCTCGGAGCGGGGGGGGACACCGGGGAGCTGTTTTTT. It is translated as CASSPLGAGGDTGELFF.

This clone has more than one count but fewer than ten. This chain connects TRBV5-6 to TRBJ2-3, with TRBD1 matching 7 bases. J lost 1 base, V lost 3 bases, and 8 bases had no gene match. The V gene's germline CDR1 is SGHDT and CDR2 YYEEEE. This CDR3 spans 16 amino acids. CDR3 DNA sequence: TGTGCCAGCAGCTCGACCGGGACAGACGGCACAGATACGCAGTATTTT. The encoded protein is CASSSTGTDGTDTQYF. The variable domain in full, with the rest retrieved from reference TRBV5-6 and TRBJ2-3, is DAGVTQSPTHLIKTRGQQVTLRCSPKSGHDTVSWYQQALGQGPQFIFQYYEEEERQRGNFPDRFSGHQFPNYSSELNVNALLLGDSALYLCASSSTGTDGTDTQYFGPGTRLTVL.

The chain uses TRBV9 and TRBJ1-4, with 9 bases that match TRBD1. This CDR3 is built from 15 residues. From germline, CDR1 is SGDLS and CDR2 YYNGEE. Germline trimming cut 0 bases from V and 7 bases from J; bases unmatched to any gene: 4. The CDR3 reads CASSVGTGGLEKLFF. The CDR3 coding sequence is TGTGCCAGCAGCGTAGGCACAGGGGGCCTTGAAAAACTGTTTTTT.

The chain combines TRBV19 with TRBJ2-3; 7 bases are shared with TRBD2. The trim removed 4 bases at V and 2 bases at J, leaving 9 bases unmatched. Germline CDR1 is LNHDA and CDR2 is SQIVND (reference sequence). This CDR3 region has 16 residues. CDR3 sequence: CASSTRLASPTDTQYF. The CDR3 coding sequence is TGTGCCAGTAGTACCCGACTAGCAAGTCCCACAGATACGCAGTATTTT.

V is TRBV7-8 and J is TRBJ2-3, with TRBD1 matching 11 bases. This CDR3 region has 16 residues. J gave up 6 bases and V 8 bases, and 13 bases lay outside the gene matches. Germline CDR1 is SGHVS and CDR2 is FQNEAQ. Here the CDR3 DNA reads TGTGCCAGCGGCCCAAAGGACAGGGGGCGCGTTGATACGCAGTATTTT. Its translation: CASGPKDRGRVDTQYF. The variable domain in full, with the rest retrieved from reference TRBV7-8 and TRBJ2-3, is GAGVSQSPRYKVAKRGQDVALRCDPISGHVSLFWYQQALGQGPEFLTYFQNEAQLDKSGLPSDRFFAERPEGSVSTLKIQRTQQEDSAVYLCASGPKDRGRVDTQYFGPGTRLTVL.

The chain joins TRBV19 to TRBJ2-1, with 8 nucleotides matching TRBD1. From germline, CDR1 is LNHDA and CDR2 SQIVND (reference sequence). The CDR3 loop spans 15 amino acids. V trimming: 1 base; J trimming: 3 bases; junction bases outside the gene matches: 2. CDR3 DNA sequence: TGTGCCAGTAGTATAGCTGACAGGGGCTACAATGAGCAGTTCTTC. Translated, it gives CASSIADRGYNEQFF.

The chain combines TRBV14 with TRBJ2-7, with a tentative D call TRBD1 (6 bases). This CDR3 has 15 amino acids. V lost 6 bases and J 1 base, leaving 16 bases between the germline ends. Germline CDR1 SGHDN, CDR2 FVKESK. CDR3 DNA sequence: TGTGCCAGCAGACCCAGGGTTGGGACATCCTACGAGCAGTACTTC. Amino acids: CASRPRVGTSYEQYF.

The chain links TRBV7-2 to TRBJ1-3; no definite D call. Germline values: CDR1 SGHTA, CDR2 FQGNSA. The CDR3 has 14 amino acids. V lost 1 base to trimming and J lost 1 base, with 5 bases between them. This CDR3 reads CASSLGGSGNTIYF. CDR3 nucleotides: TGTGCCAGCAGCTTAGGAGGTTCTGGAAACACCATATATTTT.

The chain joins TRBV27 to TRBJ2-4; D possibly corresponds to TRBD1 (7 bases). Germline loops: CDR1 MNHEY, CDR2 SMNVEV (reference sequence). The V end was cut by 9 bases, the J end by 3 bases, with 18 bases between. The CDR3 is 15 residues long. In DNA form, the CDR3 reads TGTGCCAGGACCACAGGGGTGGGAGGCAAAAACATTCAGTACTTC. The encoded protein is CARTTGVGGKNIQYF.

The chain recombines TRBV4-1 with TRBJ1-1, with D possibly TRBD1 on 5 matching bases. The germline V gene encodes CDR1 MGHRA and CDR2 YSYEKL. V dropped 5 bases and J dropped 6 bases, with 13 bases sitting between them. The CDR3 has 13 residues. The CDR3 region has the DNA TGCGCCAGCAGCATAGGGACGGGAGCTGAAGCTTTCTTT. This encodes CASSIGTGAEAFF.

The chain's CDR3 is CASSAGQGLDTGELFF. The CDR3 DNA reads as TGTGCCAGCAGCGCGGGACAGGGGCTCGACACCGGGGAGCTGTTTTTT. The J gene is TRBJ2-2, the V gene TRBV5-4; TRBD1 matches at 10 bases. Germline CDR1 reads SGHNT; CDR2 reads YYREEE (reference sequence). This CDR3 has 16 residues. V lost 4 bases, J lost 3 bases, and 6 bases stayed unmatched.